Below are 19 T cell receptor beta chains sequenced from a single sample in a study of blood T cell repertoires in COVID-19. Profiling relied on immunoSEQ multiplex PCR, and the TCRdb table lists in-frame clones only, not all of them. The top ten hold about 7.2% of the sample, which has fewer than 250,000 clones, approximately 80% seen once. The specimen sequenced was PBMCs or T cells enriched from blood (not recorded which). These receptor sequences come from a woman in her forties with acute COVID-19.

The CDR3 reads CASSIREKLFF. The CDR3 region has the DNA TGTGCCAGTAGTATCCGTGAAAAACTGTTTTTT. V usage is TRBV19 and J usage is TRBJ1-4; no clear D. This CDR3 region has 11 residues. The V gene's germline CDR1 is LNHDA and CDR2 SQIVND (reference sequence). V lost 3 bases and J 7 bases, leaving 3 bases between the germline ends. The variable domain in full, completed from reference TRBV19 and TRBJ1-4, reads DGGITQSPKYLFRKEGQNVTLSCEQNLNHDAMYWYRQDPGQGLRLIYYSQIVNDFQKGDIAEGYSVSREKKESFPLTVTSAQKNPTAFYLCASSIREKLFFGSGTQLSVL.

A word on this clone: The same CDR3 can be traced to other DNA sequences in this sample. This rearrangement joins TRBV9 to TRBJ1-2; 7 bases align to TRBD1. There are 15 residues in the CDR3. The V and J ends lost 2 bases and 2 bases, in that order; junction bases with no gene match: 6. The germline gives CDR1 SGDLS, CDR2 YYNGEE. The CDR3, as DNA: TGTGCCAGCAGCGTCGGGACAGCCCCGAACTATGGCTACACCTTC. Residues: CASSVGTAPNYGYTF.

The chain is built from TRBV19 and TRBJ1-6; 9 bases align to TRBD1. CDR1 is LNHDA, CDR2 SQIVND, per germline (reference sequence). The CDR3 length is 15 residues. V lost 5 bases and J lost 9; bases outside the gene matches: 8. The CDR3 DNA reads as TGTGCCAGTAGTCCAGAAGGGACAGGGCGTTCACCCCTCCACTTT. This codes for CASSPEGTGRSPLHF.

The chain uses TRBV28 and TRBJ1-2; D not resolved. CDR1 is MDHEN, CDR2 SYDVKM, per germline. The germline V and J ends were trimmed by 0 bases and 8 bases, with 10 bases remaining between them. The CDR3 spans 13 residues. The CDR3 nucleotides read TGTGCCAGCAGTTTATGGGGTGACTGGGGCTACACCTTC. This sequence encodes CASSLWGDWGYTF.

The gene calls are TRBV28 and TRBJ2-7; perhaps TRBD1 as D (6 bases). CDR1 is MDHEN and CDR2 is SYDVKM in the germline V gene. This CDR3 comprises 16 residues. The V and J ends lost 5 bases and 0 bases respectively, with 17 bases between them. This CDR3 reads CASSLITGPTSYEQYF. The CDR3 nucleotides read TGTGCCAGCAGTCTAATTACAGGGCCCACCTCCTACGAGCAGTACTTC.

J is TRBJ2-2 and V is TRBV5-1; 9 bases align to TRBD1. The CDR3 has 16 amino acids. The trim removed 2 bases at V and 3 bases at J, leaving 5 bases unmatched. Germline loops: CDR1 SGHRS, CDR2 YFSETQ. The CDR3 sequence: CASSFTGTGYTGELFF. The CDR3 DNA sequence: TGCGCCAGCAGCTTTACCGGGACAGGGTACACCGGGGAGCTGTTTTTT.

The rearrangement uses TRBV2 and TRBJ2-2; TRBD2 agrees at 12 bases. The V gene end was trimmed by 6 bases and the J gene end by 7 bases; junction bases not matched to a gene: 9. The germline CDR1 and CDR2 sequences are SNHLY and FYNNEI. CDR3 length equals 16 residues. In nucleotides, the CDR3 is TGTGCCAGCAGGGCGCTAGCGGGGGGGCGTGTCGGGGAGCTGTTTTTT. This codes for CASRALAGGRVGELFF.

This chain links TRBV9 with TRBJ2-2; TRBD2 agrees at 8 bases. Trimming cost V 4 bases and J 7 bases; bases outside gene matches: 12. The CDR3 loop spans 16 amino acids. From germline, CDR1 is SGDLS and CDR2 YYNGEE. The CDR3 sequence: CASSPAGGVVIGELFF. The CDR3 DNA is TGTGCCAGCAGCCCCGCCGGGGGGGTCGTGATCGGGGAGCTGTTTTTT.

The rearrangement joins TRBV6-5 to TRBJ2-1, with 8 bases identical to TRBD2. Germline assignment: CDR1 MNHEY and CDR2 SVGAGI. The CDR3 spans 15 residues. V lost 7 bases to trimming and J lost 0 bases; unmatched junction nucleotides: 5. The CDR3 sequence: CASKTSGGSYNEQFF. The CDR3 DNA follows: TGTGCCAGCAAAACTAGCGGAGGCTCCTACAATGAGCAGTTCTTC.

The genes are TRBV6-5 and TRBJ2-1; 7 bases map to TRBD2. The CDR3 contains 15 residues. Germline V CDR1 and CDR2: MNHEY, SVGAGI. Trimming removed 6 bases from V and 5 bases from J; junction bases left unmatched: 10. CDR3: CASRKLAHLDNEQFF. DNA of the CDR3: TGTGCCAGCAGGAAACTAGCGCATTTAGACAATGAGCAGTTCTTC.

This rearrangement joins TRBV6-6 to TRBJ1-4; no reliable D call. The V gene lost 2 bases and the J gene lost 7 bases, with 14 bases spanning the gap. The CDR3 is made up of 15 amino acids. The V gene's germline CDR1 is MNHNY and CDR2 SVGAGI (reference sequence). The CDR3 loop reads CASSYDFLGGEKLFF. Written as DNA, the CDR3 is TGTGCCAGCAGTTACGACTTCCTAGGCGGTGAAAAACTGTTTTTT.

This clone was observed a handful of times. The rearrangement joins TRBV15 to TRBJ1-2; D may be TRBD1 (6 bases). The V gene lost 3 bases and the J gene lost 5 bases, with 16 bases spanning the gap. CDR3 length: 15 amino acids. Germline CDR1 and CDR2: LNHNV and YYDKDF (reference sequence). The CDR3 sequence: CATSSNRERGYGYTF. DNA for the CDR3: TGTGCCACCAGCAGCAACAGGGAAAGAGGGTATGGCTACACCTTC.

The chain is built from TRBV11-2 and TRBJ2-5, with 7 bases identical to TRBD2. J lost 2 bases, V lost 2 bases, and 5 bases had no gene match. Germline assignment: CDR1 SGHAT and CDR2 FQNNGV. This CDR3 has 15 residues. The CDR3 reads CASSLPASGQETQYF. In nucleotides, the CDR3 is TGTGCCAGCAGCTTACCGGCTAGCGGACAAGAGACCCAGTACTTC. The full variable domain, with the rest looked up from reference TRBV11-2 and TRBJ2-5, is EAGVAQSPRYKIIEKRQSVAFWCNPISGHATLYWYQQILGQGPKLLIQFQNNGVVDDSQLPKDRFSAERLKGVDSTLKIQPAKLEDSAVYLCASSLPASGQETQYFGPGTRLLVL.

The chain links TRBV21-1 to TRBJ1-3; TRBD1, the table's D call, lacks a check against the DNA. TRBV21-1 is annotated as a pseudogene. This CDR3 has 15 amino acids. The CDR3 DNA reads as TGTGCCAGCAGCAAAGACCAGGAATCTGGAAACACCATATATTTT. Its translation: CASSKDQESGNTIYF.

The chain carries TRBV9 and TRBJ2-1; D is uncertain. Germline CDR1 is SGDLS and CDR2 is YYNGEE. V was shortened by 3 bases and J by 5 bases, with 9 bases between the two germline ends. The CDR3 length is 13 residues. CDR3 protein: CASSANTNNEQFF. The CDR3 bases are TGTGCCAGCAGCGCAAACACGAACAATGAGCAGTTCTTC.

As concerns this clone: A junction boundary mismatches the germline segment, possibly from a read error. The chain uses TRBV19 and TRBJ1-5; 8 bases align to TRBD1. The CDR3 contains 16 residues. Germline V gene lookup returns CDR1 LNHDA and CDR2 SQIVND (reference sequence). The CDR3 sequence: CTSRDGTGGYDQPQHF. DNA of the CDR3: TGTACCAGTAGGGACGGCACAGGGGGTTACGATCAGCCCCAGCATTTT.

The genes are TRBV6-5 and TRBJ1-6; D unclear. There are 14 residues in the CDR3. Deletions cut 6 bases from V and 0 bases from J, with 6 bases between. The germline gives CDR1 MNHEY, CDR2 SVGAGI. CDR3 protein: CASRRSSYNSPLHF. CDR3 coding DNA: TGTGCCAGCAGGAGGAGCTCCTATAATTCACCCCTCCACTTT.

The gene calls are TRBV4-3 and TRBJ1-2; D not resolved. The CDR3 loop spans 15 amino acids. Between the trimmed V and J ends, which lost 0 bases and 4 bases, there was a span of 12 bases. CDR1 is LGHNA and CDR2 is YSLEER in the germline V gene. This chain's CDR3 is CASSQDRERSYGYTF. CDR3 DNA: TGCGCCAGCAGCCAAGATCGGGAAAGGAGCTATGGCTACACCTTC.

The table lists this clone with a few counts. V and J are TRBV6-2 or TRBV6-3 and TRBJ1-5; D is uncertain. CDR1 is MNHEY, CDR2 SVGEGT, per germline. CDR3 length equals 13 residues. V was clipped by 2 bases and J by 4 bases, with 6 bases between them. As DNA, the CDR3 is TGTGCCAGCAGTTACACAGAGAATCAGCCCCAGCATTTT. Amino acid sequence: CASSYTENQPQHF.